This T cell receptor (beta chain) was identified in a study of CD4 T cells in relation to SARS-CoV-2 and coronaviruses. Study overall: ViraFEST: roughly ten-day antigen culture of PBMCs, then TCR beta CDR3 sequencing.

Germline V gene data show CDR1 as SNHLY and CDR2 as FYNNEI. The V gene end was trimmed by 6 bases and the J gene end by 1 base; junction bases not matched to a gene: 3. This CDR3 comprises 14 residues. As to this clone: Its antigen remains unidentified.

TCRdb's table, derived via immunoSEQ multiplex PCR, lists solely in-frame clones and lacks some. This table has about 22,000 clones, 72% appearing once. Before the COVID-19 pandemic, during about 2011-2019, CD4+ T cells were taken from unexposed donors. Isolation of CD4+ T cells took place after less than 13 days in culture. The specimen sequenced was CD4+ T cells from PBMCs, cultured in vitro. V and J are TRBV2 and TRBJ2-5; 9 nucleotides agree with TRBD2. This TCR came from a human donor in good health. This chain's CDR3 is CASRVSGGQETQYF. The CDR3 DNA reads TGTGCCAGCAGGGTTAGCGGGGGCCAAGAGACCCAGTACTTC.